What follows is one TCR beta chain and its context. Its antigen is not identified. This record belongs to a study of cytomegalovirus exposure and HLA in healthy donors. Study-level points and caveats: The study put under 200 TCR beta chains on its list as cytomegalovirus-associated.

The CDR3 loop spans 15 amino acids. Germline loops: CDR1 SGHRS, CDR2 YFSETQ. V shed 0 bases and J shed 7 bases, with 13 bases lying between them. Vbeta (60) and Jbeta (13) primers were used in the PCR. Data came from immunoSEQ multiplex PCR; TCRdb stores just in-frame clones and leaves some out. In the table there are approximately 160,000 clones, 70% of which are singletons. The origin of this receptor is a man in his late teens or twenties in good health and CMV-seropositive. Sequenced sample: PBMCs. The rearrangement links TRBV5-1 to TRBJ1-4; possibly TRBD1 for D (6 bases). Here the CDR3 DNA reads TGCGCCAGCAGCTTGGGGGGGCGCGATATTGAAAAACTGTTTTTT. It translates to CASSLGGRDIEKLFF. The full variable domain, completed using reference TRBV5-1 and TRBJ1-4, is KAGVTQTPRYLIKTRGQQVTLSCSPISGHRSVSWYQQTPGQGLQFLFEYFSETQRNKGNFPGRFSGRQFSNSRSEMNVSTLELGDSALYLCASSLGGRDIEKLFFGSGTQLSVL.